This T cell receptor beta chain was documented in a study of control samples from healthy donors and cancer patients. Germline trimming cut 4 bases from V and 0 bases from J; bases unmatched to any gene: 5. Germline V lookup: CDR1 KGHDR, CDR2 SFDVKD. The length of the CDR3 is 18 residues. Only in-frame clones appear in the TCRdb table, and some are missing; sequencing was by immunoSEQ multiplex PCR. The sample shows some 150,000 clones, roughly 95% of them seen only once. The source of this sequence is a woman aged 30 to 39 in good health. Sequenced: blood. The chain joins TRBV24-1 to TRBJ2-1; 13 bases line up with TRBD2. CDR3 residues: CATSDRRTSGSSYNEQFF. CDR3 nucleotides: TGTGCCACCAGTGACCGCCGGACTAGCGGGAGCTCCTACAATGAGCAGTTCTTC.